These 18 T cell receptor beta chains came from one sample sequenced in a study of response to subunit inactivated influenza vaccine. TCRdb re-analysed the RT-PCR reads in MiXCR, keeping a single row per CDR3 protein. The sample records under 200,000 distinct CDR3 sequences, approximately 12% being singletons. The sample was also linked to a second study, of T cells expressing NK-cell markers. From that paper: UMIs accompanied the 5'RACE template switching by which TCR beta cDNA was made.

The sample in question was CD8+ T cells sorted from PBMCs, obtained 11 to 12 days after vaccination. These TCRs come from a man aged 50-60 years who received an inactivated influenza vaccine.

This clonotype was recorded a few times. This chain links TRBV29-1 with TRBJ2-3; D perhaps matches TRBD1 (5 bases). The CDR3 is 12 residues long. Germline V CDR1 and CDR2: SQVTM, ANQGSEA. Trimming pared 4 bases from V and 2 bases from J, leaving 7 bases between. The CDR3 protein is CSVATVTDTQYF. The CDR3, as DNA: TGCAGCGTTGCGACAGTCACAGATACGCAGTATTTT.

In this sample, this clonotype turned up many times. V is TRBV5-1 and J is TRBJ2-7; 8 nucleotides agree with TRBD1. This CDR3 region has 13 residues. Germline V gene data show CDR1 as SGHRS and CDR2 as YFSETQ. J gave up 4 bases and V 2 bases, and 2 bases lay outside the gene matches. The CDR3 reads CASSFRTGYEQYF. The CDR3 bases are TGCGCCAGCAGCTTCAGGACAGGGTACGAGCAGTACTTC.

The gene calls are TRBV20-1 and TRBJ1-4; D not certain. This CDR3 has 15 residues. Germline CDR1 DFQATT, CDR2 SNEGSKA (reference sequence). Trimming took off 0 bases at V and 7 bases at J, with 15 bases between the two ends. CDR3 coding DNA: TGCAGTGCTAGAGATCCAGCGTCCAACCCTGAAAAACTGTTTTTT. Translated, it gives CSARDPASNPEKLFF.

This clonotype has ten or more counts. This rearrangement joins TRBV10-3 to TRBJ2-5; no definite D call. V was pared by 4 bases and J by 3 bases, with 6 bases between. Germline assignment: CDR1 ENHRY and CDR2 SYGVKD. This CDR3 is built from 12 residues. CDR3 protein: CAISGTEETQYF. The CDR3 DNA reads as TGTGCCATCAGTGGGACGGAAGAGACCCAGTACTTC.

This clonotype was found a few times. The chain links TRBV15 to TRBJ2-1; 7 bases are a match to TRBD2. CDR3 length: 15 amino acids. Germline V lookup: CDR1 LNHNV, CDR2 YYDKDF (reference sequence). J gave up 8 bases and V 5 bases, and 12 bases lay outside the gene matches. The CDR3 DNA reads as TGTGCCACCAGCGGAGGGAGGGGCCGTGCGGATGAGCAGTTCTTC. Its protein is CATSGGRGRADEQFF.

V gene TRBV19 combines with J gene TRBJ2-1; D is perhaps TRBD1 or TRBD2 (5 bases each). V was pared by 5 bases and J by 3 bases, with 14 bases between. The CDR3 sequence is 15 residues long. Germline V gene lookup returns CDR1 LNHDA and CDR2 SQIVND (reference sequence). This chain's CDR3 is CASSPSGPIYNEQFF. CDR3 in DNA: TGTGCCAGTAGTCCCTCGGGACCAATCTACAATGAGCAGTTCTTC.

This rearrangement joins TRBV28 to TRBJ2-3; 7 bases agree with TRBD2. The germline CDR1 and CDR2 sequences are MDHEN and SYDVKM. Losses at the gene ends were 2 bases for V and 3 bases for J; bases not matched to a gene: 5. The CDR3 covers 15 residues. The CDR3 here is CASSLRRELTDTQYF. The CDR3 nucleotides read TGTGCCAGCAGTTTACGGCGGGAGTTAACAGATACGCAGTATTTT.

The J gene is TRBJ2-5, the V gene TRBV28; TRBD1 matches 8 bases. Germline V CDR1 and CDR2: MDHEN, SYDVKM. This CDR3 is built from 14 residues. V lost 5 bases to trimming and J lost 1 base; unmatched junction nucleotides: 3. This CDR3 is CASSTRGLQETQYF. The CDR3, as DNA: TGTGCCAGCAGTACCAGGGGGCTCCAAGAGACCCAGTACTTC.

The genes are TRBV5-1 and TRBJ2-7, with D perhaps matching TRBD2 (6 bases). Germline values: CDR1 SGHRS, CDR2 YFSETQ. There are 14 residues in the CDR3. The V end lost 4 bases, the J end lost 5 bases, and 16 bases lay between the germline ends. The CDR3 nucleotides read TGCGCCAGCAGCCTGGCGGGACTCCTCGACGAGCAGTACTTC. This gives the protein CASSLAGLLDEQYF.

This chain uses TRBV2 with TRBJ2-1; 8 bases match TRBD2. CDR3 length equals 17 residues. Germline V gives CDR1 SNHLY, CDR2 FYNNEI. V shed 4 bases, J shed 1 base, and the junction held 9 bases outside the gene matches. CDR3 residues: CASSVPMAGGSYNEQFF. CDR3 in DNA: TGTGCCAGCAGTGTCCCCATGGCGGGAGGTTCCTACAATGAGCAGTTCTTC.

This clonotype was recorded a few times. The chain employs TRBV27 and TRBJ2-2, with D hard to call. The CDR3 is 14 amino acids. V lost 0 bases, J lost 6 bases, and 8 bases lay in between. Germline lookup yields CDR1 MNHEY and CDR2 SMNVEV (reference sequence). In DNA, the CDR3 is TGTGCCAGCAGTTTATCCCCCTGGGCCGGGGAGCTGTTTTTT. Its translation: CASSLSPWAGELFF.

This clonotype came up a few times. This chain connects TRBV7-9 to TRBJ1-4, with D unclear. Trimming pared 2 bases from V and 7 bases from J, leaving 2 bases between. Germline V gives CDR1 SEHNR, CDR2 FQNEAQ (reference sequence). This CDR3 region has 11 residues. In DNA form, the CDR3 reads TGTGCCAGCAGCTTACGTGAAAAACTGTTTTTT. It translates to CASSLREKLFF.

This chain uses TRBV6-2 or TRBV6-3 with TRBJ2-7; 8 bases are a match to TRBD1. With 7 bases clipped from V and 5 bases from J, the junction kept 13 bases outside the gene matches. This CDR3 contains 15 residues. Germline loops: CDR1 MNHEY, CDR2 SVGEGT. The CDR3 is CASTRSGTGFHEQYF. The CDR3 nucleotides read TGTGCCAGCACCCGGTCCGGGACAGGTTTCCACGAGCAGTACTTC.

The rearrangement joins TRBV29-1 to TRBJ1-3; tentatively, D is TRBD1 (6 bases). The CDR3 has 13 amino acids. The V gene lost 1 base and the J gene lost 2 bases, with 6 bases spanning the gap. From germline, CDR1 is SQVTM and CDR2 ANQGSEA. The DNA of the CDR3 is TGCAGCGTTGAAGGGGGGCCTGGAAACACCATATATTTT. Residues: CSVEGGPGNTIYF.

The V gene is TRBV6-2 or TRBV6-3, the J gene TRBJ2-7, with TRBD1 identical over 8 bases. From germline, CDR1 is MNHEY and CDR2 SVGEGT. J gave up 5 bases and V 11 bases, and 8 bases lay outside the gene matches. This CDR3 has 12 amino acids. CDR3 sequence (DNA): TGTGCCTGCAACAGGGGGTCCAACGAGCAGTACTTC. Protein sequence: CACNRGSNEQYF.

This chain uses TRBV7-9 with TRBJ2-7, with D unresolved. CDR1 and CDR2 from the germline V gene are SEHNR and FQNEAQ (reference sequence). V was shortened by 1 base and J by 2 bases, with 18 bases between the two germline ends. The CDR3 is 17 residues long. The chain's CDR3 is CASSLEGLLDRTYEQYF. CDR3 bases: TGTGCCAGCAGCTTAGAAGGTTTACTGGACCGTACCTACGAGCAGTACTTC.

This clonotype was counted only a few times. CDR3 DNA sequence: TGCAGTGCTAGATCACCGGGACTAGCGATCTACAATGAGCAGTTCTTC. As protein: CSARSPGLAIYNEQFF. The V call is TRBV20-1, the J call TRBJ2-1; TRBD2 agrees at 10 bases. The V segment lost 2 bases and the J segment 3 bases; nucleotides outside the gene matches: 7. Germline CDR1 is DFQATT and CDR2 is SNEGSKA (reference sequence). The CDR3 is 16 residues long.

The chain links TRBV28 to TRBJ1-1; D is uncertain. V lost 4 bases and J 0 bases, leaving 18 bases between the germline ends. CDR3 length: 17 amino acids. CDR1 and CDR2 from the germline V gene are MDHEN and SYDVKM. The chain's CDR3 is CASSSRGYRLVNTEAFF. In DNA, the CDR3 is TGTGCCAGCAGTTCCCGAGGCTATAGACTCGTGAACACTGAAGCTTTCTTT. The variable domain in full, with the rest retrieved from reference TRBV28 and TRBJ1-1, is DVKVTQSSRYLVKRTGEKVFLECVQDMDHENMFWYRQDPGLGLRLIYFSYDVKMKEKGDIPEGYSVSREKKERFSLILESASTNQTSMYLCASSSRGYRLVNTEAFFGQGTRLTVV.